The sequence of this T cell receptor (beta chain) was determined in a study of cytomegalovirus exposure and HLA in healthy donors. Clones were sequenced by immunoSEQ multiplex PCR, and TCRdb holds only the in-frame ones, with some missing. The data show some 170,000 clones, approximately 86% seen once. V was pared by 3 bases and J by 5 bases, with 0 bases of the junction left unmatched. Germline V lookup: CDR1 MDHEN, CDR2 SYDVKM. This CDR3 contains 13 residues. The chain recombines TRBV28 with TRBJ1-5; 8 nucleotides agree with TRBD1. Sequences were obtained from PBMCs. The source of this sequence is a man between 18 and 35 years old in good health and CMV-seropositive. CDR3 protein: CASSFRGHQPQHF. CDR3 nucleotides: TGTGCCAGCAGTTTCAGGGGGCATCAGCCCCAGCATTTT.